The next 23 T cell receptor beta chains were all read from a single sample in a study of blood T cell repertoires in COVID-19. The table came from immunoSEQ multiplex PCR; TCRdb's copy has only in-frame clones and leaves some out. The repertoire holds about 200,000 clones, 85% to 90% seen once, with around 1.6% in the top ten. What was sequenced was peripheral blood. These receptors all come from a man between 18 and 35 years old with active or convalescent COVID-19.

The chain is built from TRBV11-1 and TRBJ1-1; the match to TRBD1 covers 9 bases. The CDR3 is 13 amino acids. Unmatched junction bases numbered 6, after V lost 7 bases and J lost 6 bases. Germline CDR1 is SGHAT and CDR2 is FQDESV (reference sequence). The CDR3 DNA is TGTGCCAGCAAGGGGACAGGGTGGCCTGAAGCTTTCTTT. Protein product: CASKGTGWPEAFF.

The chain is built from TRBV11-2 and TRBJ2-2; TRBD1 matches at 9 bases. The CDR3 extends over 15 amino acids. In germline, CDR1 is SGHAT, CDR2 FQNNGV. J gave up 5 bases and V 6 bases, and 7 bases lay outside the gene matches. DNA of the CDR3: TGTGCCAGCAGTCGCGGACAGGGGTGGACCGGGGAGCTGTTTTTT. Protein sequence: CASSRGQGWTGELFF.

This chain links TRBV6-2 or TRBV6-3 with TRBJ1-1, with D perhaps TRBD1 (5 bases). This CDR3 has 17 residues. Germline CDR1 reads MNHEY; CDR2 reads SVGEGT. V was cut by 0 bases and J by 8 bases, with 22 bases left in between. CDR3 sequence reads: CASSYSNPGPGRGEAFF. CDR3 bases: TGTGCCAGCAGTTACTCGAATCCGGGACCGGGACGGGGGGAAGCTTTCTTT.

The chain employs TRBV5-1 and TRBJ2-2, with D possibly being TRBD2 (5 bases). V was trimmed by 0 bases and J by 6 bases, leaving 12 bases between them. The germline CDR1 and CDR2 sequences are SGHRS and YFSETQ. The length of the CDR3 is 15 residues. CDR3 sequence reads: CASSLEVGLAGELFF. The CDR3 nucleotides are TGCGCCAGCAGCTTGGAGGTCGGACTGGCCGGGGAGCTGTTTTTT.

This clone was counted between two and nine times. The chain uses TRBV5-1 and TRBJ2-3; D remains ambiguous. The CDR3 runs 13 residues. The V gene lost 4 bases and the J gene lost 3 bases, with 9 bases spanning the gap. Per germline, CDR1 SGHRS and CDR2 YFSETQ. Here the CDR3 reads CASSPTVTDTQYF. CDR3 in DNA: TGCGCCAGCAGCCCGACTGTAACAGATACGCAGTATTTT.

The chain joins TRBV5-1 to TRBJ2-2; TRBD1 agrees at 10 bases. CDR3 length equals 15 residues. CDR1 and CDR2 (germline): SGHRS, YFSETQ. V trimming: 9 bases; J trimming: 0 bases; junction bases outside the gene matches: 5. For the CDR3, the DNA is TGCGCCACCGGGACAGGGGCTGCGAACACCGGGGAGCTGTTTTTT. Its translation: CATGTGAANTGELFF.

The genes are TRBV11-2 and TRBJ1-1; 7 bases are shared with TRBD1. Germline CDR1 SGHAT, CDR2 FQNNGV. This CDR3 spans 15 amino acids. The V segment lost 1 base and the J segment 4 bases; nucleotides outside the gene matches: 6. CDR3 in amino acids: CASSLGTGQVTEAFF. Here the CDR3 DNA reads TGTGCCAGCAGCTTAGGGACTGGACAGGTCACTGAAGCTTTCTTT.

The rearrangement links TRBV29-1 to TRBJ1-2, with D perhaps matching TRBD1 (5 bases). Germline V gene data show CDR1 as SQVTM and CDR2 as ANQGSEA. The CDR3 runs to 11 residues. Trimming removed 2 bases from V and 8 bases from J, with 9 bases in between. The chain's CDR3 is CSVERGGGYTF. The CDR3, as DNA: TGCAGCGTTGAAAGGGGTGGCGGCTACACCTTC.

The V call is TRBV11-2, the J call TRBJ1-2; D remains ambiguous. This CDR3 region has 12 residues. Per germline, CDR1 SGHAT and CDR2 FQNNGV. The ends were cut back, 0 bases at V and 8 bases at J, with 7 bases in the middle. The CDR3 region has the DNA TGTGCCAGCAGCTTAGATGGGAGAGGCTACACCTTC. It specifies CASSLDGRGYTF.

The chain joins TRBV7-9 to TRBJ2-3, with 7 bases identical to TRBD2. The CDR3 totals 16 residues. The V segment lost 2 bases and the J segment 0 bases; nucleotides outside the gene matches: 5. Germline V gene lookup returns CDR1 SEHNR and CDR2 FQNEAQ (reference sequence). For the CDR3, the DNA is TGTGCCAGCAGCTTAATGCGGGAGAGTAGCACAGATACGCAGTATTTT. This encodes CASSLMRESSTDTQYF.

The chain employs TRBV5-4 and TRBJ2-5; 11 nucleotides align to TRBD2. The CDR3 consists of 17 residues. Germline assignment: CDR1 SGHNT and CDR2 YYREEE (reference sequence). The ends lost 0 bases at V and 5 bases at J; junction bases unmatched: 9. The CDR3 DNA follows: TGTGCCAGCAGCTTGGAGGTAGTAGCGGGGGGGTTCGAGACCCAGTACTTC. Its protein is CASSLEVVAGGFETQYF.

This clone has only one observation. V gene TRBV11-2 combines with J gene TRBJ1-1; TRBD1 aligns across 7 bases. This CDR3 is built from 13 residues. V was clipped by 1 base and J by 11 bases; unmatched bases: 7. Germline CDR1 is SGHAT and CDR2 is FQNNGV. The CDR3 is CASSLVPTGWAFF. CDR3 DNA: TGTGCCAGCAGCTTAGTCCCGACAGGGTGGGCTTTCTTT.

CDR3 region: CASSREVPTYTEAFF. The DNA of the CDR3 is TGTGCCAGCAGTAGGGAGGTTCCAACGTACACTGAAGCTTTCTTT. The rearrangement joins TRBV6-5 to TRBJ1-1; D remains unclear. Per the germline V gene, CDR1 is MNHEY and CDR2 is SVGAGI. This CDR3 region has 15 residues. Trimming stripped 5 bases from V and 3 bases from J, with 16 bases between.

V gene TRBV28 combines with J gene TRBJ1-5; 9 bases are a match to TRBD1. Germline V gives CDR1 MDHEN, CDR2 SYDVKM. Germline trimming cut 6 bases from V and 7 bases from J; bases unmatched to any gene: 10. The CDR3 has 15 residues. The chain's CDR3 is CASSERGQGAQPQHF. CDR3 nucleotides: TGTGCCAGCAGCGAAAGGGGACAGGGAGCCCAGCCCCAGCATTTT.

V gene TRBV19 combines with J gene TRBJ1-4; D gene unclear. Per the germline V gene, CDR1 is LNHDA and CDR2 is SQIVND (reference sequence). There are 15 residues in the CDR3. With 5 bases removed from V and 8 bases from J, the gap between germline ends came to 18 bases. CDR3 nucleotide sequence: TGTGCCAGTAGTCTCGGAGCGGGGTACCGGGAAAAACTGTTTTTT. Translating it yields CASSLGAGYREKLFF. The variable domain in full, completed from reference TRBV19 and TRBJ1-4, reads DGGITQSPKYLFRKEGQNVTLSCEQNLNHDAMYWYRQDPGQGLRLIYYSQIVNDFQKGDIAEGYSVSREKKESFPLTVTSAQKNPTAFYLCASSLGAGYREKLFFGSGTQLSVL.

The chain uses TRBV5-5 and TRBJ1-4; perhaps TRBD1 as D (5 bases). The CDR3 loop spans 16 amino acids. The V end lost 5 bases, the J end lost 0 bases, and 14 bases lay between the germline ends. Germline CDR1 and CDR2: SGHKS and YYEKEE (reference sequence). This CDR3 reads CASSQQGTATNEKLFF. The CDR3, as DNA: TGTGCCAGCAGTCAGCAGGGTACTGCAACTAATGAAAAACTGTTTTTT.

The genes are TRBV3-1 (or the pseudogene TRBV3-2) and TRBJ2-1; no definite D call. Trimming stripped 1 base from V and 15 bases from J, with 13 bases between. This CDR3 region has 12 residues. Germline V gene sequence: CDR1 LGHDT, CDR2 YNNKEL (reference sequence). CDR3 residues: CASSQGPTILFF. The CDR3 DNA sequence: TGTGCCAGCAGCCAAGGGCCAACTATTTTGTTCTTC.

This clone was seen once. The chain combines TRBV6-2 or TRBV6-3 with TRBJ2-1; D remains unclear. Per the germline V gene, CDR1 is MNHEY and CDR2 is SVGEGT. The V gene lost 5 bases and the J gene lost 4 bases, with 24 bases spanning the gap. This CDR3 is built from 18 residues. The CDR3 reads CASSPLLSLSSLYNEQFF. Written as DNA, the CDR3 is TGTGCCAGCAGTCCCCTTCTCTCTTTGAGTAGCCTATACAATGAGCAGTTCTTC.

The V call is TRBV30, the J call TRBJ1-1; TRBD1 aligns across 8 bases. J was trimmed by 7 bases and V by 2 bases; bases with no gene match: 9. This CDR3 spans 14 amino acids. In germline, CDR1 is GTSNPN, CDR2 SVGIG (reference sequence). The CDR3 region has the DNA TGTGCCTGGAGTTCCCAGACAGGGGCGGGTGAAGCTTTCTTT. Its translation is CAWSSQTGAGEAFF.

This chain uses TRBV7-9 with TRBJ2-7; TRBD2 aligns across 11 bases. The CDR3 covers 17 residues. V trimming: 5 bases; J trimming: 2 bases; junction bases outside the gene matches: 11. Germline CDR1 SEHNR, CDR2 FQNEAQ (reference sequence). This CDR3 reads CASSSSGRAPGTYEQYF. The CDR3 DNA reads TGTGCCAGCAGCAGTAGCGGGAGGGCACCCGGAACCTACGAGCAGTACTTC.

This chain links TRBV9 with TRBJ2-7, with D tentatively TRBD2 (5 bases). The V and J ends lost 4 bases and 2 bases respectively, with 16 bases between them. Looked up from germline, CDR1 is SGDLS and CDR2 is YYNGEE. The CDR3 is 15 residues long. CDR3 coding DNA: TGTGCCAGCAGCCCCACCGGGGTACCTACCTACGAGCAGTACTTC. It codes for CASSPTGVPTYEQYF.

The rearrangement uses TRBV5-6 and TRBJ2-3; 13 nucleotides line up with TRBD2. V shed 4 bases, J shed 4 bases, and the junction held 3 bases outside the gene matches. CDR3 size: 15 residues. Germline CDR1 and CDR2: SGHDT and YYEEEE. In DNA, the CDR3 is TGTGCCAGCAGCCCCGGACTAGCGGGGGCAGATACGCAGTATTTT. Its translation: CASSPGLAGADTQYF.

The chain carries TRBV4-1 and TRBJ2-1; D gene uncertain. CDR1 and CDR2 (germline): MGHRA, YSYEKL. The V gene lost 4 bases and the J gene lost 6 bases, with 10 bases spanning the gap. CDR3 length: 13 residues. The CDR3 DNA reads TGCGCCAGCAGCCTCCAAATAGCCAATGAGCAGTTCTTC. Its protein product is CASSLQIANEQFF.